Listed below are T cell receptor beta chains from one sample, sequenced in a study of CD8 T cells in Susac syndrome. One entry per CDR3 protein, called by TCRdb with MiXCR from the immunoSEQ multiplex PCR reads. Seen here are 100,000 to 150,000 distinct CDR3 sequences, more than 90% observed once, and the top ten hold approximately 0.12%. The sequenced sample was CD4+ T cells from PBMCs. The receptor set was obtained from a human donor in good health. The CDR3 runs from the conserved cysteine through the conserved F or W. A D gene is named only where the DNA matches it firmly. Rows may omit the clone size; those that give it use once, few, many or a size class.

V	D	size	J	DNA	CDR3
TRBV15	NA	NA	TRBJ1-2	TGTGCCACCAGCAGAGAGACCAATCCCCTTGGGTATGGCTACACCTTC	CATSRETNPLGYGYTF
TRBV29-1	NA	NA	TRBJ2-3	TGCAGCGTTGGTGGGGTTAGCACAGATACGCAGTATTTT	CSVGGVSTDTQYF
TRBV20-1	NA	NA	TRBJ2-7	TGCAGTGCTAGAGTGGAGGGCGAGCAGTACTTC	CSARVEGEQYF
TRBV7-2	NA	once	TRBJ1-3	TGTGCCAGCAGCCCGAGACAGGGAAACACCATATATTTT	CASSPRQGNTIYF
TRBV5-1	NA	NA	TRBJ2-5	TGCGCCAGCAGCTTGTCGACTGGTCCACAAGAGACCCAGTACTTC	CASSLSTGPQETQYF
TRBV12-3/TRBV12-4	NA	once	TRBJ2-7	TGTGCCAGCAGTTCCTGGTTCGAGCAGTACTTC	CASSSWFEQYF
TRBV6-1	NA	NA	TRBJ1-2	TGTGCCAGCATCCCCAGACCGGACAGTAATTATGGCTACACCTTC	CASIPRPDSNYGYTF
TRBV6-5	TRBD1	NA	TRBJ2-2	TGTGCCGTCAGGGGGAACAGGGGCAGCGGGGAGCTGTTTTTT	CAVRGNRGSGELFF
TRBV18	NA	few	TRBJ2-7	TGTGCCAGCTCACCGTCTACCTACGAGCAGTACTTC	CASSPSTYEQYF
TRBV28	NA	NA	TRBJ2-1	TGTGCCAGCATATCGGGTTATGAGCAGTTCTTC	CASISGYEQFF
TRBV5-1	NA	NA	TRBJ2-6	TGCGCCAGCAGCTTGGGGCCCTTGTCTGGGGCCAACGTCCTGACTTTC	CASSLGPLSGANVLTF
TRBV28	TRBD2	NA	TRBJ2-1	TGTGCCAGCAGTCTAGCGGGAGCCGGCGGTAGTGAGCAGTTCTTC	CASSLAGAGGSEQFF
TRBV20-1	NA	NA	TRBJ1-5	TGCAGTGCCCGAGGGGGAGGCAATCAGCCCCAGCATTTT	CSARGGGNQPQHF
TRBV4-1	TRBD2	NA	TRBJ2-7	TGCGCCAGCAGCCCCCAAGGCGGTAGCGGGAGGGCCGACGAGCAGTACTTC	CASSPQGGSGRADEQYF
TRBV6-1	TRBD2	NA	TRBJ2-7	TGTGCCAGCAGTGAATCAGTCACTAGCGGGAGCTACGAGCAGTACTTC	CASSESVTSGSYEQYF
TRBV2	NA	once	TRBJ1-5	TGTGCCAGCAGTGGGAGTCAGCCCCAGCATTTT	CASSGSQPQHF
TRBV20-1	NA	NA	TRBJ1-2	TGCAGTGCCTCAACAGGGAACTATGGCTACACCTTC	CSASTGNYGYTF
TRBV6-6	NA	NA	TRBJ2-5	TGTGCCAGCAGTTACTCGGGCCGCAGTGAGACCCAGTACTTC	CASSYSGRSETQYF
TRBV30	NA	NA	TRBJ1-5	TGTGCCTGGAGTGTTGAGGGGGGCCTTAATCAGCCCCAGCATTTT	CAWSVEGGLNQPQHF
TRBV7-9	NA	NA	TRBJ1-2	TGTGCCAGCAGCTCCCTGACAGGCGGGAACTATGGCTACACCTTC	CASSSLTGGNYGYTF
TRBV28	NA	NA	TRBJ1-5	TGTGCCAGCCAGATAAGCAATCAGCCCCAGCATTTT	CASQISNQPQHF
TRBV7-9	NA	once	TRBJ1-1	TGTGCCAGCAGCTTATGGGCCACTGAAGCTTTCTTT	CASSLWATEAFF
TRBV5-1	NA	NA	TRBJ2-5	TGCGCCTCGCGACGTGGAGGCGGGGAGACCCAGTACTTC	CASRRGGGETQYF
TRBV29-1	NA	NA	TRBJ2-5	TGCAGCGTCTCGGGGGCCCAAGAGACCCAGTACTTC	CSVSGAQETQYF
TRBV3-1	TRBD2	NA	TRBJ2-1	TGTGCCAGCAGCCAAGTAGCGGGAGTTTACAATGAGCAGTTCTTC	CASSQVAGVYNEQFF
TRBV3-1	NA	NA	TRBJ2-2	TGTGCCAGCAGCCAAGATCGACCTATGTGGGAGCTGTTTTTT	CASSQDRPMWELFF
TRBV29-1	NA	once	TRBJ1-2	TGCAGCGTGCTGGGGGCGGATGGCTACACCTTC	CSVLGADGYTF
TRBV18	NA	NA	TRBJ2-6	TGTGCCAGCTCACCACCGGGCAGAACTGGGGCCAACGTCCTGACTTTC	CASSPPGRTGANVLTF